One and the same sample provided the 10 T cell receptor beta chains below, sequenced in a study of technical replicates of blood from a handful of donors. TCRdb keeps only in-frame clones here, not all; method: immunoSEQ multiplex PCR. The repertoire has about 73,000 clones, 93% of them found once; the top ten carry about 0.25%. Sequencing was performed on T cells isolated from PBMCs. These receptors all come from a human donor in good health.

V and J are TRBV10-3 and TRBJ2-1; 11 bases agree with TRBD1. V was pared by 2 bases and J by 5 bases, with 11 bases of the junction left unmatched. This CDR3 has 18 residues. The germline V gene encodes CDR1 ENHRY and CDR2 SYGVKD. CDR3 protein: CAISEPMPGTGGDNEQFF. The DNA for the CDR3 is TGTGCCATCAGTGAGCCCATGCCCGGGACAGGGGGAGACAATGAGCAGTTCTTC.

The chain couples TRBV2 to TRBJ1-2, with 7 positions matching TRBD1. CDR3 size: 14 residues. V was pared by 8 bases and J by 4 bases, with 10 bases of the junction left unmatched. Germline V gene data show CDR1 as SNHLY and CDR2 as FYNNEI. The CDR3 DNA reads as TGTGCCAGCTTTCGGTCCGGGACAGCCTATGGCTACACCTTC. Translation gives CASFRSGTAYGYTF.

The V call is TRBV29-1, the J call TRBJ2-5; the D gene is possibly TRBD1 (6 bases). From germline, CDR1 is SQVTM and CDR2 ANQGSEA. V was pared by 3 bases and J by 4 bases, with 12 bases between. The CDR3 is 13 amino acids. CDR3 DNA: TGCAGCGTTGAGAGGGTGGGGGCAGAGACCCAGTACTTC. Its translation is CSVERVGAETQYF.

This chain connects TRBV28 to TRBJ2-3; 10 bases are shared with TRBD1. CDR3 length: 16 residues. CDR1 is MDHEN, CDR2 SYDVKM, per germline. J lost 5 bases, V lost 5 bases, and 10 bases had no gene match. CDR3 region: CASSPSPGQGEDTQYF. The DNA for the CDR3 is TGTGCCAGCAGTCCCTCCCCCGGACAGGGGGAAGATACGCAGTATTTT. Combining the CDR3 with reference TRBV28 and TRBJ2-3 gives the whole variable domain DVKVTQSSRYLVKRTGEKVFLECVQDMDHENMFWYRQDPGLGLRLIYFSYDVKMKEKGDIPEGYSVSREKKERFSLILESASTNQTSMYLCASSPSPGQGEDTQYFGPGTRLTVL.

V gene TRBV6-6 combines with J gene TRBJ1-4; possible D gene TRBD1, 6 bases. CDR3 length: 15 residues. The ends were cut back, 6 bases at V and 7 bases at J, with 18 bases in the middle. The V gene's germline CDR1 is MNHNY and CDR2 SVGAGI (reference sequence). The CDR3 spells CASSYKGQLSEKLFF. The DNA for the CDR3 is TGTGCCAGCAGCTACAAAGGACAGCTTTCTGAAAAACTGTTTTTT.

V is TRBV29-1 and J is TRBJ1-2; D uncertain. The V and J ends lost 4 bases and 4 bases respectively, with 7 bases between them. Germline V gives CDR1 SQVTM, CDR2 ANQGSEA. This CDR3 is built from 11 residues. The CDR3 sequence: CSVGLSYGYTF. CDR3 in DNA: TGCAGCGTTGGTCTTTCCTATGGCTACACCTTC.

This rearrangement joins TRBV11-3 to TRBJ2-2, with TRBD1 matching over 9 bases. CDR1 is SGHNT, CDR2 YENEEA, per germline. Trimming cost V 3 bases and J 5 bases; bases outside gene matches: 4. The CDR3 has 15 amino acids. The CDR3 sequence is CASSFLTGGTGELFF. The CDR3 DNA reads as TGTGCCAGCAGCTTCCTGACAGGGGGGACCGGGGAGCTGTTTTTT.

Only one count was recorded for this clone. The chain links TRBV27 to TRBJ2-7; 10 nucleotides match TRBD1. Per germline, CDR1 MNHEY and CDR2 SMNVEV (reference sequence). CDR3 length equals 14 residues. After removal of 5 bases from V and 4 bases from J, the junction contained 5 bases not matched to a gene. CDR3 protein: CASSSRDRGYEQYF. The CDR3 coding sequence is TGTGCCAGCAGTAGCCGGGACAGGGGTTACGAGCAGTACTTC.

The CDR3 nucleotides are TGCGCCAGCCGAGCGACAGGGAACTACGAGCAGTACTTC. This encodes CASRATGNYEQYF. The V and J genes are TRBV5-1 and TRBJ2-7; 7 bases align to TRBD1. This CDR3 contains 13 residues. The V and J ends lost 7 bases and 3 bases, in that order; junction bases with no gene match: 7. Germline V CDR1 and CDR2: SGHRS, YFSETQ. Full variable domain (remainder filled in from reference TRBV5-1 and TRBJ2-7): KAGVTQTPRYLIKTRGQQVTLSCSPISGHRSVSWYQQTPGQGLQFLFEYFSETQRNKGNFPGRFSGRQFSNSRSEMNVSTLELGDSALYLCASRATGNYEQYFGPGTRLTVT.

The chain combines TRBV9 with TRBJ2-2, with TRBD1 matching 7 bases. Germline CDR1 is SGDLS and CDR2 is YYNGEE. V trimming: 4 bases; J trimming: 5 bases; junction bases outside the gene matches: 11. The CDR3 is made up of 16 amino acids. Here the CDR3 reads CASSTSGGSGTGELFF. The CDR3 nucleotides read TGTGCCAGCAGCACTTCAGGGGGTTCGGGGACCGGGGAGCTGTTTTTT.